This TCR beta chain was documented in a study of cytomegalovirus exposure and HLA in healthy donors. Regarding the study as a whole: Many donors shared some public TCRs, even though most TCR sequences were rare.

TCRdb keeps only in-frame clones here, not all; method: immunoSEQ multiplex PCR. The table shows tens of thousands of clones, with 85% to 95% occurring only once. The CDR3 runs to 14 residues. Trimming took off 2 bases at V and 0 bases at J, with 8 bases between the two ends. Germline loops: CDR1 SGHAT, CDR2 FQDESV (reference sequence). As concerns this clone: Its antigen remains unknown.

J is TRBJ2-7 and V is TRBV11-1, with no clear D. This receptor was identified in a man aged 18 to 29 in good health and CMV-seronegative. Sequenced material: PBMCs. The CDR3, as DNA: TGTGCCAGCAGCTTATTGGGCACCTCCTACGAGCAGTACTTC. It yields the protein CASSLLGTSYEQYF.